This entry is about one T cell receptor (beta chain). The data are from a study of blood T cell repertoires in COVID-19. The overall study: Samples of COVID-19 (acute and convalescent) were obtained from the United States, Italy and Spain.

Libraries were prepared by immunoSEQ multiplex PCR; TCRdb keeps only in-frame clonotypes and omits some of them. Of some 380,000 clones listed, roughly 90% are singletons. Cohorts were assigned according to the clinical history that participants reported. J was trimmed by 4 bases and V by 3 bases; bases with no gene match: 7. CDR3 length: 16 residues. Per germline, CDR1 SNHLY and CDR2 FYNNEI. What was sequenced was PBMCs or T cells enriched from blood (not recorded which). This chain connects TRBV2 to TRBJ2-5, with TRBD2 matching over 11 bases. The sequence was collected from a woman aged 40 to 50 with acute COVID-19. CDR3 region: CASSEGLAGGGETQYF. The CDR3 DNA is TGTGCCAGCAGTGAGGGTCTAGCGGGGGGCGGAGAGACCCAGTACTTC.